The clone carrying this TCR beta chain was counted between two and nine times. The CDR3 is 15 residues long. V lost 3 bases and J lost 2; bases outside the gene matches: 4. Germline CDR1 reads LNHDA; CDR2 reads SQIVND (reference sequence). Assay: immunoSEQ multiplex PCR; the TCRdb copy retains only in-frame clones and omits some. Of about 38,000 clones listed, over 70% were seen once; the top ten hold 7% to 9.5%. The data were taken from a study of radiotherapy plus CTLA-4 blockade in lung cancer. Patients had chemo-refractory metastatic non-small-cell lung cancer and received focal radiation plus CTLA-4 blockade that used ipilimumab.

The clonotype was recovered from a human donor with non-small cell lung cancer who had stable disease on radiotherapy plus ipilimumab. The source material was peripheral blood, sampled from a patient treated with radiotherapy plus ipilimumab. The chain combines TRBV19 with TRBJ2-3; 8 bases are shared with TRBD1. The CDR3 coding sequence is TGTGCCAGTAGTATCCGGGACAGGATCACAGATACGCAGTATTTT. The encoded protein is CASSIRDRITDTQYF.